The entry below gives a single T cell receptor (beta chain) sequence along with its context. The target antigen is unknown. There are 18 residues in the CDR3. V dropped 6 bases and J dropped 1 base, with 23 bases sitting between them. Germline CDR1 SGHTS, CDR2 YDEGEE. TCRdb keeps only in-frame clones here, not all; method: immunoSEQ multiplex PCR. This table holds roughly 2.2 million clones, approximately 93% found once. These data belong to a study of shared clonotypes between healthy human individuals. Study-level background: Two female and a few male donors aged 18 to 49 were enrolled. Study outcomes and limitations: What rarefaction showed was incomplete sorted-subset sequencing despite large depth. Generation probabilities were higher for clonotypes shared across all four sorted-subset donors than for unshared ones.

Sequenced sample: naive CD4+ T cells from PBMCs. Subset denoted: CD45RA+ positively selected. The receptor comes from a man aged 18 to 29 in good health. Some clones in this sample may be carry-over from other donors' samples. V usage is TRBV5-8 and J usage is TRBJ2-1, with D possibly TRBD1 on 5 matching bases. The DNA for the CDR3 is TGTGCCAGCAACCCACTGTCGAAGTGGGGCGCATCCTACAATGAGCAGTTCTTC. This gives the protein CASNPLSKWGASYNEQFF. Filled out from reference TRBV5-8 and TRBJ2-1, the complete variable domain reads EAGVTQSPTHLIKTRGQQATLRCSPISGHTSVYWYQQALGLGLQFLLWYDEGEERNRGNFPPRFSGRQFPNYSSELNVNALELEDSALYLCASNPLSKWGASYNEQFFGPGTRLTVL.